A selection of T cell receptor beta chains follows, all from one sample in a study of cytomegalovirus exposure and HLA in healthy donors. Sequencing used immunoSEQ multiplex PCR; TCRdb keeps in-frame clones, though not all of them. The sample yields 200,000 to 250,000 clones, about 80% seen once. Material: PBMCs. The source is a woman in her thirties or forties in good health and CMV-seronegative. CDR3s include the opening cysteine and the closing phenylalanine or tryptophan. D genes are given only for firm matches. Expanded clones are given a class, and other clones once, few, many or no size at all.

v_gene,len,d_gene,abundance,j_gene,CDR3nt,CDR3aa
TRBV5-1,14,NA,NA,TRBJ1-2,TGCGCCAGCAGCCTTGACGACAGAAACTATGGCTACACCTTC,CASSLDDRNYGYTF
TRBV5-1,14,NA,few,TRBJ2-3,TGCGCCAGCAGCTTAGGCCAACAGGGAGATACGCAGTATTTT,CASSLGQQGDTQYF
TRBV7-3,15,NA,NA,TRBJ2-3,TGTGCCAGCAGCTTATTTCGGGGAAGCACAGATACGCAGTATTTT,CASSLFRGSTDTQYF
TRBV21-1,16,NA,NA,TRBJ2-7,TGTGCCAGCAGCATCACTAGTCCCTTACGGGGGTACGAGCAGTACTTC,CASSITSPLRGYEQYF
TRBV10-3,13,NA,NA,TRBJ1-6,TGTGCCATCAGTTCGCAGGGTGACTCACCCCTCCACTTT,CAISSQGDSPLHF
TRBV27,15,NA,NA,TRBJ2-5,TGTGCCAGCAGTGAACTCGGGACAATCCAAGAGACCCAGTACTTC,CASSELGTIQETQYF
TRBV6-5,13,NA,NA,TRBJ2-1,TGTGCCAGCAGTTACTCTCCGGTATTTGAGCAGTTCTTC,CASSYSPVFEQFF
TRBV4-1,16,TRBD1,NA,TRBJ1-2,TGCGCCAGCAGCCAATATTCGGGACAGGGTGGGAATGGCTACACCTTC,CASSQYSGQGGNGYTF
TRBV9,15,NA,NA,TRBJ1-1,TGTGCCAGCAGCGTAGCCGGGAGCTGGAACACTGAAGCTTTCTTT,CASSVAGSWNTEAFF
TRBV7-2,16,NA,NA,TRBJ1-3,TGTGCCAGCAGCTTCTTGACACCGAGCTCTGGAAACACCATATATTTT,CASSFLTPSSGNTIYF
TRBV5-1,18,TRBD1,once,TRBJ1-4,TGCGCCAGCAGCCCATCGACAGGGGGTATTTGGTATAATGAAAAACTGTTTTTT,CASSPSTGGIWYNEKLFF
TRBV19,15,TRBD1,NA,TRBJ1-5,TGTGCCAGTAGTAAACCGGGACAGGGAATCCAGCCCCAGCATTTT,CASSKPGQGIQPQHF
TRBV9,15,NA,NA,TRBJ2-3,TGTGCCAGCAGCGTAGCCGGGACTAGCACAGATACGCAGTATTTT,CASSVAGTSTDTQYF
TRBV6-5,13,NA,few,TRBJ1-2,TGTGCCAGCAGTTACTGGGCAGCCGTAGGCTACACCTTC,CASSYWAAVGYTF